This TCR beta chain was captured in a study of early stage breast cancer tumors. Per the germline V gene, CDR1 is SQVTM and CDR2 is ANQGSEA. Between the trimmed V and J ends, which lost 0 bases and 11 bases, there was a span of 13 bases. CDR3 length: 12 amino acids. Libraries were prepared by immunoSEQ multiplex PCR; TCRdb keeps only in-frame clonotypes and omits some of them. The data show some 32,000 clones, with more than 65% seen just once and around 10% held by the top ten. The chain has TRBV29-1 and TRBJ1-1; D possibly corresponds to TRBD1 (5 bases). The receptor was isolated from a person in their thirties with breast cancer. Sequenced: breast tumor tissue. Written as DNA, the CDR3 is TGCAGCGTTGAAGATTCGGCGACAGCGGCTTTCTTT. It codes for CSVEDSATAAFF.